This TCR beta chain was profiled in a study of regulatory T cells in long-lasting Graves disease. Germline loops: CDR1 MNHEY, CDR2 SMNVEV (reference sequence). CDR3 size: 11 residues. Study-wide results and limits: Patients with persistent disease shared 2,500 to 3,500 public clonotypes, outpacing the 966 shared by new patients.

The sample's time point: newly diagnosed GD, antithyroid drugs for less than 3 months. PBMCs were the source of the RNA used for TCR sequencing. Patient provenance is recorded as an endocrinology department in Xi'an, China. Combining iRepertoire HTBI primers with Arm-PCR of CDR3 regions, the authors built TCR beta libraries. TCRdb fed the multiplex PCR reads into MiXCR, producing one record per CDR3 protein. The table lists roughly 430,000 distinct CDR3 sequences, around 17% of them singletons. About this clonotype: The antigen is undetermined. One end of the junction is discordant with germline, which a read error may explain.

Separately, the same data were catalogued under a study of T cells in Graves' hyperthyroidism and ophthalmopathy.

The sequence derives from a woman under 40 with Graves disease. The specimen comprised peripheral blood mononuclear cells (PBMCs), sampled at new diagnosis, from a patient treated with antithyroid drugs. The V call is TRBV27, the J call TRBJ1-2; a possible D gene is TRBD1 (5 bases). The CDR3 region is CVSRDSYGYTF. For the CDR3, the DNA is TGTGTCAGCAGAGACAGCTATGGCTACACCTTC.